Below, 21 T cell receptor beta chains from the same sample are listed, as sequenced in a study of OX40 agonist ivuxolimab in advanced cancers. The protocol was immunoSEQ multiplex PCR, while the TCRdb copy is restricted to in-frame clones and leaves out a portion. The repertoire holds tens of thousands of clones, with roughly 87% as singletons. This material consisted of CD4+ or CD8+ T cells sorted from blood, taken in a trial of the OX40 agonist ivuxolimab. The origin of the receptors is an adult with an advanced solid tumor such as melanoma, head and neck, liver or kidney cancer.

The genes are TRBV11-2 and TRBJ2-7, with D perhaps matching TRBD1 (5 bases). The CDR3 loop spans 13 amino acids. The germline CDR1 and CDR2 sequences are SGHAT and FQNNGV. V lost 4 bases and J 3 bases, leaving 10 bases between the germline ends. This chain's CDR3 is CASSYLGVYEQYF. CDR3 DNA: TGTGCCAGCAGCTACTTAGGGGTCTACGAGCAGTACTTC.

In DNA form, the CDR3 reads TGTGCCAGCAGCTTAGCCGCAGGGGGCAATCAGCCCCAGCATTTT. Translation gives CASSLAAGGNQPQHF. This rearrangement joins TRBV7-8 to TRBJ1-5; maybe TRBD1 (6 bases). The CDR3 sequence is 15 residues long. Germline V gene data show CDR1 as SGHVS and CDR2 as FQNEAQ. Trimming left V 0 bases short and J 2 bases short, with 8 bases between.

The chain couples TRBV5-4 to TRBJ1-2, with D maybe TRBD1 (6 bases). CDR1 is SGHNT and CDR2 is YYREEE in the germline V gene (reference sequence). With 2 bases removed from V and 4 bases from J, the gap between germline ends came to 9 bases. The CDR3 is 13 residues long. The CDR3 loop reads CASSLGGAYGYTF. DNA of the CDR3: TGTGCCAGCAGCTTAGGGGGGGCCTATGGCTACACCTTC.

The chain is built from TRBV14 and TRBJ2-7, with TRBD1 matching 7 bases. CDR3 length: 17 amino acids. The germline gives CDR1 SGHDN, CDR2 FVKESK. Germline trimming cut 6 bases from V and 3 bases from J; bases unmatched to any gene: 17. CDR3 DNA: TGTGCCAGCAGTCAATCGTTTAAGACAGGGAGTTACTACGAGCAGTACTTC. This sequence encodes CASSQSFKTGSYYEQYF. Full variable domain (missing parts from reference TRBV14 and TRBJ2-7): EAGVTQFPSHSVIEKGQTVTLRCDPISGHDNLYWYRRVMGKEIKFLLHFVKESKQDESGMPNNRFLAERTGGTYSTLKVQPAELEDSGVYFCASSQSFKTGSYYEQYFGPGTRLTVT.

The V call is TRBV5-8, the J call TRBJ2-7; no definite D call. Germline V gene sequence: CDR1 SGHTS, CDR2 YDEGEE. The CDR3 contains 14 residues. The germline V and J ends were trimmed by 3 bases and 0 bases, with 10 bases remaining between them. Here the CDR3 reads CASSSRVNSYEQYF. CDR3 DNA: TGTGCCAGCAGCTCTAGGGTAAACTCCTACGAGCAGTACTTC.

About this clone itself: Other DNA sequences in the sample encode the same CDR3. The gene calls are TRBV2 and TRBJ1-4; D perhaps matches TRBD1 (6 bases). Germline values: CDR1 SNHLY, CDR2 FYNNEI. The CDR3 sequence is 15 residues long. V was trimmed by 4 bases and J by 2 bases, leaving 11 bases between them. CDR3 sequence reads: CASSGGGGTNEKLFF. The CDR3 DNA reads as TGTGCCAGCAGTGGTGGGGGCGGGACTAATGAAAAACTGTTTTTT.

The chain is built from TRBV28 and TRBJ1-2; 7 nucleotides agree with TRBD1. This CDR3 is 14 amino acids long. The germline V gene encodes CDR1 MDHEN and CDR2 SYDVKM. The J segment lost 5 bases and the V segment lost 2 bases, leaving 5 bases of the junction unmatched. CDR3 residues: CASSLPTGPYGYTF. The CDR3 region has the DNA TGTGCCAGCAGTTTACCGACAGGGCCGTATGGCTACACCTTC.

The rearrangement links TRBV5-1 to TRBJ1-4; perhaps TRBD1 as D (5 bases). CDR1 and CDR2 from the germline V gene are SGHRS and YFSETQ. This CDR3 contains 13 residues. Trimming stripped 3 bases from V and 5 bases from J, with 8 bases between. Here the CDR3 reads CASSSQGNEKLFF. The CDR3 region has the DNA TGCGCCAGCAGCTCTCAGGGAAATGAAAAACTGTTTTTT.

V and J are TRBV7-2 and TRBJ2-5, with TRBD2 matching over 8 bases. In germline, CDR1 is SGHTA, CDR2 FQGNSA. This CDR3 comprises 13 residues. J lost 5 bases, V lost 5 bases, and 4 bases had no gene match. CDR3 nucleotide sequence: TGTGCCAGCAGCCGGGGCGGGGGGGAGACCCAGTACTTC. This gives the protein CASSRGGGETQYF.

The rearrangement joins TRBV6-5 to TRBJ1-5; the match to TRBD1 covers 7 bases. From germline, CDR1 is MNHEY and CDR2 SVGAGI. This CDR3 contains 15 residues. J was trimmed by 4 bases and V by 6 bases; bases with no gene match: 9. CDR3 nucleotide sequence: TGTGCCAGCAGCACTAGAAACAGGGGTAATCAGCCCCAGCATTTT. Translated: CASSTRNRGNQPQHF.

The gene calls are TRBV10-3 and TRBJ2-7; D not resolved. V gave up 2 bases and J gave up 4 bases, with 9 bases separating them. Per the germline V gene, CDR1 is ENHRY and CDR2 is SYGVKD. The CDR3 extends over 13 amino acids. CDR3 amino acids: CAISEAPAYEQYF. CDR3 DNA: TGTGCCATCAGTGAGGCCCCAGCTTACGAGCAGTACTTC.

This clone has a handful of counts. The genes are TRBV15 and TRBJ2-5, with 7 bases that match TRBD2. Germline CDR1 is LNHNV and CDR2 is YYDKDF (reference sequence). This CDR3 is built from 15 residues. V lost 5 bases, J lost 5 bases, and 11 bases stayed unmatched. CDR3 in DNA: TGTGCCACCAGCCTTAACCTCGGGGGGATGGAGACCCAGTACTTC. Translated, it gives CATSLNLGGMETQYF.

The chain combines TRBV7-3 with TRBJ2-1, with 12 bases aligning to TRBD2. After removal of 4 bases from V and 4 bases from J, the junction contained 2 bases not matched to a gene. CDR1 is SGHTA and CDR2 is FQGTGA in the germline V gene. The CDR3 contains 15 residues. The CDR3 spells CASSSTSGGYNEQFF. The CDR3 region has the DNA TGTGCCAGCAGCTCCACTAGCGGGGGGTACAATGAGCAGTTCTTC.

The chain couples TRBV6-5 to TRBJ2-1, with 7 bases lining up with TRBD1. The CDR3 has 15 amino acids. In germline, CDR1 is MNHEY, CDR2 SVGAGI. V lost 8 bases, J lost 3 bases, and 10 bases stayed unmatched. CDR3 sequence: CASWGQGGHYNEQFF. In DNA form, the CDR3 reads TGTGCCAGCTGGGGGCAAGGGGGCCACTACAATGAGCAGTTCTTC.

This chain uses TRBV28 with TRBJ1-5, with a tentative D call TRBD1 (6 bases). Germline CDR1 and CDR2: MDHEN and SYDVKM. This CDR3 spans 13 amino acids. The V gene lost 5 bases and the J gene lost 6 bases, with 11 bases spanning the gap. CDR3: CASSPQGAQPQHF. The CDR3 region has the DNA TGTGCCAGCAGTCCACAGGGTGCTCAGCCCCAGCATTTT.

The rearrangement links TRBV18 to TRBJ1-1, with D unclear. The CDR3 contains 13 residues. The germline V gene encodes CDR1 KGHSH and CDR2 LQKENI. Deletions cut 6 bases from V and 5 bases from J, with 13 bases between. The CDR3 DNA reads TGTGCCAGCTCGATAACATTCGGGACTGAAGCTTTCTTT. It translates to CASSITFGTEAFF.

The genes are TRBV28 and TRBJ1-2, with 7 bases lining up with TRBD1. The germline gives CDR1 MDHEN, CDR2 SYDVKM. CDR3 length: 13 amino acids. Trimming cost V 8 bases and J 2 bases; bases outside gene matches: 5. CDR3 region: CASLTGTNYGYTF. Written as DNA, the CDR3 is TGTGCCAGCCTGACAGGGACGAACTATGGCTACACCTTC.

CDR3 sequence (DNA): TGTGCCAGCAGCCACAGCAGGACAACTAATGAAAAACTGTTTTTT. Protein product: CASSHSRTTNEKLFF. The chain couples TRBV11-2 to TRBJ1-4; D is uncertain. CDR1 is SGHAT and CDR2 is FQNNGV in the germline V gene. Trimming left V 5 bases short and J 0 bases short, with 10 bases between. The CDR3 spans 15 residues.

This clone was seen a single time. V and J are TRBV16 and TRBJ1-1, with 9 bases that match TRBD1. Germline lookup yields CDR1 KGHSY and CDR2 FQNENV. The J segment lost 5 bases and the V segment lost 4 bases, leaving 5 bases of the junction unmatched. The CDR3 runs 14 residues. CDR3 nucleotides: TGTGCCAGCAGCCTACAGGGGGCGCAAACTGAAGCTTTCTTT. It is translated as CASSLQGAQTEAFF.

The gene calls are TRBV6-1 and TRBJ2-7; no firm D call. Trimming removed 2 bases at V and 3 bases at J, with 5 bases between. This CDR3 spans 12 amino acids. Germline loops: CDR1 MNHNS, CDR2 SASEGT. CDR3 sequence (DNA): TGTGCCAGCAGTGAATGGGGCTACGAGCAGTACTTC. This sequence encodes CASSEWGYEQYF.

The rearrangement links TRBV6-5 to TRBJ1-1; 7 bases are a match to TRBD1. Looked up from germline, CDR1 is MNHEY and CDR2 is SVGAGI. This CDR3 region has 13 residues. Trimming took 0 bases from V and 11 from J; bases not matched to a gene: 6. CDR3 sequence: CASSYSRGRVAFF. Written as DNA, the CDR3 is TGTGCCAGCAGTTACTCTAGGGGGCGAGTTGCTTTCTTT.